This TCR beta chain was sequenced during a study of shared clonotypes between healthy human individuals. The CDR3 length is 16 residues. Germline CDR1 is KGHSH and CDR2 is LQKENI. V lost 1 base and J lost 0, with 11 bases in between. Some clones are missing from TCRdb's copy, which holds only in-frame ones; the method was immunoSEQ multiplex PCR. The sample gives 2 million to 3 million clones, 80% to 95% of which show up once; around 0.37% is in the top ten. Sequenced: naive CD4+ T cells from PBMCs. Subset denoted: CD45RA+ positively selected. The rearrangement uses TRBV18 and TRBJ2-3; D unclear. This TCR was sampled from a man aged 18-30 years in good health. Some clones in this sample may be carry-over from other donors' samples. The CDR3 loop is CASSPQGGVSTDTQYF. The CDR3 region has the DNA TGTGCCAGCTCACCACAGGGTGGGGTGAGCACAGATACGCAGTATTTT.